Below, 18 T cell receptor beta chains from the same sample are listed, as sequenced in a study of T cells after yellow fever vaccination. TCRdb called the 5' RACE reads again in MiXCR, with one record for every CDR3 protein. The sample contains under 500,000 distinct CDR3 sequences, 18% of which appear only once. The sample in question was PBMCs, obtained before the yellow fever booster vaccination. These receptors originate from a man aged 18 to 29 who received the YFV17D yellow fever vaccine.

V usage is TRBV5-1 and J usage is TRBJ2-7; D gene unclear. Germline V lookup: CDR1 SGHRS, CDR2 YFSETQ. Trimming pared 4 bases from V and 3 bases from J, leaving 11 bases between. This CDR3 region has 13 residues. CDR3: CASSVGSVYEQYF. As DNA, the CDR3 is TGCGCCAGCAGCGTAGGGTCCGTCTACGAGCAGTACTTC. Drawing the rest from reference TRBV5-1 and TRBJ2-7, the complete variable domain is KAGVTQTPRYLIKTRGQQVTLSCSPISGHRSVSWYQQTPGQGLQFLFEYFSETQRNKGNFPGRFSGRQFSNSRSEMNVSTLELGDSALYLCASSVGSVYEQYFGPGTRLTVT.

J is TRBJ1-1 and V is TRBV4-3, with TRBD1 as a possible D gene (5 bases). This CDR3 has 14 amino acids. Trimming took 6 bases from V and 4 from J, leaving 15 bases between them. Germline lookup yields CDR1 LGHNA and CDR2 YSLEER. CDR3 coding DNA: TGCGCCAGCAGGAATTACCGGGACGGCACTGAAGCTTTCTTT. The encoded protein is CASRNYRDGTEAFF.

The table lists this clonotype with a few counts. The CDR3 bases are TGTGCCAGCAGTTTTACGGGACAGGGTGACGACGAGCAGTACTTC. The encoded protein is CASSFTGQGDDEQYF. The chain links TRBV6-2 or TRBV6-3 to TRBJ2-7, with TRBD1 identical over 9 bases. Germline V gives CDR1 MNHEY, CDR2 SVGEGT. Unmatched junction bases numbered 9, after V lost 4 bases and J lost 5 bases. This CDR3 is built from 15 residues.

This clonotype was counted a few times. The chain links TRBV7-2 to TRBJ2-3; 12 bases are a match to TRBD2. This CDR3 comprises 14 residues. CDR1 and CDR2 (germline): SGHTA, FQGNSA. V shed 10 bases and J 5 bases; nucleotides not matched to a gene: 7. The CDR3 DNA follows: TGTGCCACCTTGTCTAGCGGGGGGGGAGATACGCAGTATTTT. This gives the protein CATLSSGGGDTQYF.

This clonotype was detected a few times. A junction boundary mismatches the germline segment, possibly from a read error. The J gene is TRBJ1-2, the V gene TRBV7-7; D is unresolved. The length of the CDR3 is 18 residues. Germline V gene data show CDR1 as SSHAT and CDR2 as FNYEAQ (reference sequence). Written as DNA, the CDR3 is TGTGCTAGCAGCTTAGCTTGGTTCATCATGGACCTTTCCCATGGCTACACCTTC. It specifies CASSLAWFIMDLSHGYTF.

This chain joins TRBV20-1 and TRBJ2-2; 9 bases fit TRBD1. The trim removed 6 bases at V and 3 bases at J, leaving 5 bases unmatched. This CDR3 has 14 amino acids. Germline V gene sequence: CDR1 DFQATT, CDR2 SNEGSKA (reference sequence). The CDR3 region is CSARDRADTGELFF. The DNA for the CDR3 is TGCAGTGCGAGGGACAGGGCGGACACCGGGGAGCTGTTTTTT.

The rearrangement uses TRBV5-5 and TRBJ2-5; 8 positions match TRBD1. Germline lookup yields CDR1 SGHKS and CDR2 YYEKEE (reference sequence). V dropped 7 bases and J dropped 5; count of bases not matched to a gene: 7. The CDR3 runs 13 residues. This CDR3 is CASGQGIPETQYF. The CDR3 DNA is TGTGCCAGCGGACAGGGAATTCCTGAGACCCAGTACTTC.

The CDR3 nucleotides read TGTGCCACCAGTGCGTCCGGGAGCTCCTACAATGAGCAGTTCTTC. Its translation is CATSASGSSYNEQFF. The genes are TRBV24-1 and TRBJ2-1, with D maybe TRBD2 (6 bases). V was pared by 5 bases and J by 0 bases, with 10 bases between. Germline-derived CDR1 and CDR2 are KGHDR and SFDVKD. The CDR3 has 15 amino acids.

The rearrangement uses TRBV6-2 or TRBV6-3 and TRBJ1-1; D unresolved. The germline CDR1 and CDR2 sequences are MNHEY and SVGEGT. CDR3 length: 16 amino acids. V was cut by 2 bases and J by 0 bases, with 13 bases left in between. CDR3 bases: TGTGCCAGCAGTTACCTAGATAGGATTATGAACACTGAAGCTTTCTTT. Translated, it gives CASSYLDRIMNTEAFF.

V usage is TRBV7-9 and J usage is TRBJ1-4, with no clear D. The length of the CDR3 is 13 residues. V gave up 7 bases and J gave up 3 bases, with 9 bases separating them. Per germline, CDR1 SEHNR and CDR2 FQNEAQ (reference sequence). The CDR3 sequence: CASNREANEKLFF. CDR3 coding DNA: TGTGCCAGCAATCGGGAGGCTAATGAAAAACTGTTTTTT.

This clonotype occurred a few times. The CDR3 reads CASSVWTRGDTQYF. The CDR3, as DNA: TGTGCCAGCAGCGTATGGACTAGGGGTGATACGCAGTATTTT. The chain carries TRBV7-8 and TRBJ2-3; 7 bases are shared with TRBD2. CDR3 length equals 14 residues. The V gene's germline CDR1 is SGHVS and CDR2 FQNEAQ. With 5 bases clipped from V and 6 bases from J, the junction kept 8 bases outside the gene matches.

This clonotype was seen only a few times. The J gene is TRBJ2-7, the V gene TRBV11-2; maybe TRBD2 (5 bases). The V gene's germline CDR1 is SGHAT and CDR2 FQNNGV. The CDR3 is made up of 14 amino acids. The ends were cut back, 0 bases at V and 3 bases at J, with 9 bases in the middle. CDR3 DNA: TGTGCCAGCAGCTTAGACCCCCGGGGCTACGAGCAGTACGTC. Protein sequence: CASSLDPRGYEQYV.

The chain links TRBV6-5 to TRBJ1-2, with 7 positions matching TRBD1. The trim removed 6 bases at V and 1 base at J, leaving 2 bases unmatched. From germline, CDR1 is MNHEY and CDR2 SVGAGI. The CDR3 spans 13 residues. CDR3 loop: CASRRDSNYGYTF. The CDR3 DNA is TGTGCCAGCAGGCGGGACAGTAACTATGGCTACACCTTC.

V gene TRBV4-3 combines with J gene TRBJ2-7; D assignment may be TRBD1 or TRBD2 (5 bases each). Trimming removed 0 bases at V and 4 bases at J, with 13 bases between. Germline loops: CDR1 LGHNA, CDR2 YSLEER. The CDR3 extends over 15 amino acids. The CDR3 spells CASSQDGSGRYEQYV. The CDR3 DNA sequence: TGCGCCAGCAGCCAAGATGGGTCGGGGCGATACGAGCAGTACGTC.

The chain recombines TRBV15 with TRBJ2-7; unclear D gene. This CDR3 spans 12 amino acids. Germline assignment: CDR1 LNHNV and CDR2 YYDKDF (reference sequence). Trimming took off 5 bases at V and 6 bases at J, with 11 bases between the two ends. DNA for the CDR3: TGTGCCACCAGCGGTGACCATCGCGAGCAGTACTTC. Translated: CATSGDHREQYF. Based on the CDR3 plus reference TRBV15 and TRBJ2-7, the full variable domain is DAMVIQNPRYQVTQFGKPVTLSCSQTLNHNVMYWYQQKSSQAPKLLFHYYDKDFNNEADTPDNFQSRRPNTSFCFLDIRSPGLGDTAMYLCATSGDHREQYFGPGTRLTVT.

The table lists this clonotype with a few counts. This rearrangement joins TRBV20-1 to TRBJ1-1; D is ambiguous. CDR3 length: 14 amino acids. Trimming removed 1 base at V and 6 bases at J, with 15 bases between. CDR1 is DFQATT and CDR2 is SNEGSKA in the germline V gene (reference sequence). DNA for the CDR3: TGCAGTGCTAGAGCCCTCGGTGGAGGCCCTGAAGCTTTCTTT. Translated, it gives CSARALGGGPEAFF.

This chain links TRBV30 with TRBJ1-2, with 8 nucleotides matching TRBD1. Germline loops: CDR1 GTSNPN, CDR2 SVGIG (reference sequence). This CDR3 contains 13 residues. The J segment lost 0 bases and the V segment lost 5 bases, leaving 2 bases of the junction unmatched. Written as DNA, the CDR3 is TGTGCCTGGCAGGGGGCCTCTAACTATGGCTACACCTTC. It codes for CAWQGASNYGYTF.

The V call is TRBV5-5, the J call TRBJ1-5, with D possibly being TRBD1 (5 bases). The V and J ends lost 0 bases and 0 bases respectively, with 16 bases between them. Looked up from germline, CDR1 is SGHKS and CDR2 is YYEKEE (reference sequence). The CDR3 is 18 residues long. Here the CDR3 DNA reads TGTGCCAGCAGCTTGGGATTCCGACCGGGGGTTAGCAATCAGCCCCAGCATTTT. Its protein is CASSLGFRPGVSNQPQHF.